Listed below are T cell receptor beta chains from one sample, sequenced in a study of blood T cell repertoires in COVID-19. The repertoire was sequenced with immunoSEQ multiplex PCR; TCRdb's copy has only in-frame clones and lacks some. This sample has under 30,000 clones, with 70% to 80% found just once. The specimen was peripheral blood. Receptors originate from a woman aged 70-85 years with acute or convalescent COVID-19. Each CDR3 is given with its conserved first and last residue. A D gene is named only where the DNA matches it firmly. Not every row has a clone size; where given, it reads once, few, many or a size class.

size	D	V	J	CDR3	DNA
.	.	TRBV7-8	TRBJ1-1	CASSSDGGRLNTEAFF	TGTGCCAGCAGCTCGGACGGGGGGAGGTTGAACACTGAAGCTTTCTTT
few	.	TRBV6-5	TRBJ2-7	CASRIADGYEQYF	TGTGCCAGCAGAATAGCGGATGGCTACGAGCAGTACTTC
.	.	TRBV3-1/TRBV3-2	TRBJ2-5	CASSQDSRSRRETQYF	TGTGCCAGCAGCCAAGACTCTAGGTCTAGGAGAGAGACCCAGTACTTC
.	.	TRBV28	TRBJ1-4	CASRPIRVSTNEKLFF	TGTGCCAGCAGACCAATCAGGGTTTCAACTAATGAAAAACTGTTTTTT
.	.	TRBV7-2	TRBJ2-7	CASSLFGGTADYEQYF	TGTGCCAGCAGCTTATTTGGGGGGACAGCTGATTACGAGCAGTACTTC
.	.	TRBV7-6	TRBJ2-1	CASSPQGNEQFF	TGTGCCAGCAGCCCCCAGGGTAATGAGCAGTTCTTC
.	TRBD2	TRBV6-4	TRBJ2-1	CASSDSWTSEQFF	TGTGCCAGCAGTGACTCTTGGACTAGCGAGCAGTTCTTC
.	.	TRBV5-8	TRBJ1-1	CASSLALNTEAFF	TGTGCCAGCAGCTTGGCGTTGAACACTGAAGCTTTCTTT
.	.	TRBV4-2	TRBJ1-2	CASSQDALGTRNYGYTF	TGTGCCAGCAGCCAAGATGCCCTTGGGACACGCAACTATGGCTACACCTTC
.	TRBD2	TRBV19	TRBJ2-5	CASNPGGLGETQYF	TGTGCCAGTAATCCGGGAGGCCTGGGAGAGACCCAGTACTTC
.	TRBD1	TRBV18	TRBJ2-6	CASSPWQGATSGANVLTF	TGTGCCAGCTCACCGTGGCAGGGGGCGACCTCTGGGGCCAACGTCCTGACTTTC
.	TRBD1	TRBV11-2	TRBJ1-4	CASSLGDRGQNEKLFF	TGTGCCAGCAGCTTAGGAGACAGGGGACAGAATGAAAAACTGTTTTTT
.	.	TRBV9	TRBJ2-3	CASSVEIDLSTDTQYF	TGTGCCAGCAGCGTAGAAATCGACTTAAGCACAGATACGCAGTATTTT
.	.	TRBV30	TRBJ1-2	CAWSVLRGWGYTF	TGTGCCTGGAGTGTACTGCGGGGTTGGGGCTACACCTTC
.	.	TRBV6-4	TRBJ1-2	CASSESGITYHGYTF	TGTGCCAGCAGTGAATCGGGGATCACCTATCATGGCTACACCTTC
.	TRBD1	TRBV3-1/TRBV3-2	TRBJ1-6	CASSQVRTGGGSPLHF	TGTGCCAGCAGCCAAGTAAGGACAGGGGGTGGTTCACCCCTCCACTTT
.	.	TRBV7-8	TRBJ2-2	CASSPRFRQVDTGELFF	TGTGCCAGCAGCCCACGATTCCGACAGGTGGACACCGGGGAGCTGTTTTTT
.	.	TRBV7-6	TRBJ1-1	CASSLARGANTEAFF	TGTGCCAGCAGCTTAGCCAGGGGCGCGAACACTGAAGCTTTCTTT
.	TRBD2	TRBV6-5	TRBJ2-3	CASTSGTSGMGTQYF	TGTGCCAGCACCTCCGGGACTAGCGGGATGGGTACGCAGTATTTT
.	.	TRBV19	TRBJ2-5	CASSKREYQETQYF	TGTGCCAGTAGTAAGAGAGAATATCAAGAGACCCAGTACTTC
.	.	TRBV4-1	TRBJ2-5	CASSQDPYETQYF	TGCGCCAGCAGCCAAGATCCCTACGAGACCCAGTACTTC
.	.	TRBV30	TRBJ1-6	CAPGPRELYNSPLHF	TGTGCCCCCGGCCCCCGGGAGCTTTATAATTCACCCCTCCACTTT
.	.	TRBV28	TRBJ1-1	CASSPLGGGYVGPEAFF	TGTGCCAGCAGCCCCCTTGGGGGCGGGTATGTGGGCCCTGAAGCTTTCTTT
.	TRBD1	TRBV10-3	TRBJ2-7	CAISWTGDDEQYF	TGTGCCATCAGTTGGACAGGGGATGACGAGCAGTACTTC
.	TRBD2	TRBV5-4	TRBJ2-5	CASSLWASGKETQYF	TGTGCCAGCAGCTTGTGGGCTAGCGGGAAAGAGACCCAGTACTTC
once	TRBD2	TRBV28	TRBJ2-3	CASSAPGAGGRDTQYF	TGTGCCAGCAGTGCCCCCGGGGCGGGGGGTAGAGATACGCAGTATTTT
.	TRBD1	TRBV14	TRBJ1-6	CASSQLTGKNNSPLHF	TGTGCCAGCAGCCAGTTGACAGGGAAGAATAATTCACCCCTCCACTTT
.	.	TRBV6-5	TRBJ1-3	CASNFGNTIYF	TGTGCCAGCAACTTTGGAAACACCATATATTTT
.	.	TRBV7-2	TRBJ1-6	CASSLAAQGGNSPLHF	TGTGCCAGCAGCTTAGCGGCCCAGGGTGGTAATTCACCCCTCCACTTT
.	.	TRBV7-2	TRBJ1-5	CASRDSSYSNQPQHF	TGTGCCAGCAGAGACAGTTCCTATAGCAATCAGCCCCAGCATTTT
.	TRBD1	TRBV15	TRBJ1-4	CATSGGGDDEKLFF	TGTGCCACCAGCGGAGGGGGCGACGATGAAAAACTGTTTTTT
.	TRBD2	TRBV7-2	TRBJ2-2	CASSRSGGDTGELFF	TGTGCCAGCAGCCGCAGCGGGGGGGACACCGGGGAGCTGTTTTTT
.	.	TRBV3-1/TRBV3-2	TRBJ2-5	CASSQRGGGETQYF	TGTGCCAGCAGCCAACGCGGGGGCGGAGAGACCCAGTACTTC
.	.	TRBV30	TRBJ2-2	CAWRPAGARIGELFF	TGTGCCTGGAGGCCTGCGGGGGCGCGGATCGGGGAGCTGTTTTTT
.	.	TRBV9	TRBJ2-4	CASSPRAELAKNIQYF	TGTGCCAGCAGCCCAAGAGCGGAACTAGCCAAAAACATTCAGTACTTC
few	.	TRBV10-3	TRBJ1-1	CAISESAGLAEAFF	TGTGCCATCAGTGAGTCGGCAGGACTCGCTGAAGCTTTCTTT
.	.	TRBV5-6	TRBJ1-1	CASSLVIYTEAFF	TGTGCCAGCAGCTTGGTAATCTACACTGAAGCTTTCTTT
.	TRBD2	TRBV7-8	TRBJ2-3	CASSIVSGSSTDTQYF	TGTGCCAGCAGCATCGTTAGCGGGTCTAGCACAGATACGCAGTATTTT
.	.	TRBV30	TRBJ2-6	CAWSVGQSSGANVLTF	TGTGCCTGGAGTGTAGGACAGAGCTCTGGGGCCAACGTCCTGACTTTC
.	TRBD1	TRBV9	TRBJ2-3	CASSVVGQGITDTQYF	TGTGCCAGCAGCGTAGTAGGACAGGGGATCACAGATACGCAGTATTTT
.	.	TRBV9	TRBJ2-7	CASSVDYGLEQYF	TGTGCCAGCAGCGTAGACTACGGGTTGGAGCAGTACTTC
.	.	TRBV19	TRBJ2-6	CASKVGGGANVLTF	TGTGCCAGTAAAGTAGGAGGTGGGGCCAACGTCCTGACTTTC
.	.	TRBV7-2	TRBJ2-3	CASSPQIQFSTDTQYF	TGTGCCAGCAGCCCTCAAATACAGTTCTCCACAGATACGCAGTATTTT
.	TRBD2	TRBV7-3	TRBJ2-1	CASSSIAGISYNEQFF	TGTGCCAGCAGCTCTATAGCGGGAATCTCCTACAATGAGCAGTTCTTC
.	TRBD2	TRBV19	TRBJ2-3	CASSSTSGSTDTQYF	TGTGCCAGTAGTAGCACTAGCGGGAGCACAGATACGCAGTATTTT
.	TRBD1	TRBV7-8	TRBJ2-3	CASMPDRGRTDTQYF	TGTGCCAGCATGCCGGACAGGGGGCGGACAGATACGCAGTATTTT
.	TRBD1	TRBV6-2/TRBV6-3	TRBJ2-3	CASSYLDREADTQYF	TGTGCCAGCAGTTACCTAGACAGGGAAGCAGATACGCAGTATTTT
.	.	TRBV12-3/TRBV12-4	TRBJ1-2	CASSPRVSGYTF	TGTGCCAGCAGTCCCCGGGTTAGTGGCTACACCTTC
.	.	TRBV7-9	TRBJ2-1	CASSLGAGTSGEQFF	TGTGCCAGCAGCTTAGGTGCGGGGACGTCGGGTGAGCAGTTCTTC
.	TRBD2	TRBV3-1/TRBV3-2	TRBJ2-3	CASSPLAGGREDTQYF	TGTGCCAGCAGCCCATTGGCGGGGGGGCGGGAGGATACGCAGTATTTT
.	TRBD1	TRBV9	TRBJ1-1	CASSPTGGTAEAFF	TGTGCCAGCAGCCCGACAGGGGGTACCGCTGAAGCTTTCTTT
.	TRBD2	TRBV24-1	TRBJ2-3	CATSDWGLAGGQDTQYF	TGTGCCACCAGTGATTGGGGACTAGCGGGGGGGCAAGATACGCAGTATTTT
.	.	TRBV25-1	TRBJ1-6	CASRGTGRSPLHF	TGTGCCAGCAGGGGGACTGGGCGGTCACCCCTCCACTTT
.	TRBD1	TRBV6-2/TRBV6-3	TRBJ2-7	CASSYLDRGSEQYF	TGTGCCAGCAGTTACCTGGACAGGGGAAGCGAGCAGTACTTC
hyperexpanded	TRBD1	TRBV28	TRBJ2-7	CASSLSIVGTGGYEQYF	TGTGCCAGCAGTTTAAGCATTGTTGGGACAGGGGGATACGAGCAGTACTTC
.	.	TRBV28	TRBJ2-3	CASSRPHWRGNTDTQYF	TGTGCCAGCAGCCGCCCCCACTGGCGGGGTAACACAGATACGCAGTATTTT
.	.	TRBV7-9	TRBJ1-4	CASSNDSPEEKLFF	TGTGCCAGCAGCAATGACAGTCCGGAGGAAAAACTGTTTTTT